This TCR beta chain is from a study of radiotherapy plus CTLA-4 blockade in lung cancer. The V end was cut by 0 bases, the J end by 2 bases, with 8 bases between. Germline lookup yields CDR1 MNHEY and CDR2 SVGAGI. The length of the CDR3 is 16 residues. Repertoires were generated with immunoSEQ multiplex PCR, while TCRdb's copy carries only in-frame clones and drops some. The repertoire holds around 80,000 clones, with roughly four fifths as singletons. This clone was counted only a few times. The chain carries TRBV6-5 and TRBJ1-6; D is ambiguous. This sample comprised peripheral blood, obtained from a patient treated with radiotherapy plus ipilimumab. This TCR came from a human donor with non-small cell lung cancer who had stable disease on radiotherapy plus ipilimumab. CDR3 bases: TGTGCCAGCAGTTACTCGATACAGCCCTATAATTCACCCCTCCACTTT. This codes for CASSYSIQPYNSPLHF.